This TCR beta chain was retrieved from a study of shared clonotypes between healthy human individuals. The wider study: A couple of women and three men aged 18 to 49 served as donors. Findings of the study overall: Clonotypes not shared had lower generation probabilities than those common to all four donors.

Naive CD8 cells, CD45RO-negative and positively selected for CCR7, excluded terminally differentiated effector memory CD45RA+ cells. All the donors were Caucasian adults who lived in Nashville, Tennessee. With regard to this clone: The antigen is not known.

The CDR3 sequence is 16 residues long. V shed 4 bases, J shed 1 base, and the junction held 8 bases outside the gene matches. Germline CDR1 and CDR2: SGHDT and YYEEEE. Produced via immunoSEQ multiplex PCR; TCRdb's table is partial and in-frame only. The sample consists of more than 2 million clones, approximately 95% of them appearing once. The sample taken for sequencing was naive CD8+ T cells sorted from blood. The V and J genes are TRBV5-6 and TRBJ1-5; 7 nucleotides line up with TRBD1. The sequence was obtained from a man between 18 and 35 years old in good health. CDR3 protein: CASSPHRGMSNQPQHF. The CDR3 bases are TGTGCCAGCAGCCCCCACAGGGGAATGAGCAATCAGCCCCAGCATTTT. The whole variable domain, filled in from reference TRBV5-6 and TRBJ1-5, reads DAGVTQSPTHLIKTRGQQVTLRCSPKSGHDTVSWYQQALGQGPQFIFQYYEEEERQRGNFPDRFSGHQFPNYSSELNVNALLLGDSALYLCASSPHRGMSNQPQHFGDGTRLSIL.